This TCR beta chain was obtained from a study of T cells expressing NK-cell markers. Study-wide context: Each TCR beta repertoire originated in sorted T cells that were CD3+CD56+NKG2C+, CD3+CD56+NKG2C- or CD3+CD56-NKG2C+. Eight donors were sequenced, seven testing HCMV-seropositive and one testing seronegative.

cDNA encoding TCR beta was synthesized via 5'RACE template switching incorporating UMIs. From the 5' RACE reads, TCRdb lists one entry per CDR3 protein and no DNA. Here the sample table reports around 380,000 distinct CDR3 sequences. The germline V gene has CDR1 KGHSH and CDR2 LQKENI. This CDR3 contains 16 residues. This sequence joins TRBV18 and TRBJ2-1; TCRdb lists TRBD1, though no DNA is available to test this call. Sequencing input: blood T cells: a sorted CD56 or NKG2C T cell subset, CD4+ or CD8+ T cells, or bulk PBMC T cells (not recorded which). The clonotype was recovered from a woman between 45 and 65 years old in good health. Here the CDR3 reads CASSPPEFAGYNEQFF.